Listed below are T cell receptor beta chains from one sample, sequenced in a study of beta chain features in type 1 diabetes. Generated by immunoSEQ multiplex PCR, the TCRdb table keeps only in-frame clones and is missing some. The repertoire holds around 300,000 clones, with approximately 8.1% as singletons. Sequenced input: central memory CD4+ T cells from blood. These receptors were taken from a woman under 30 in good health. Each CDR3 is given with its conserved first and last residue. D genes are given only for firm matches. Not all rows give a size; the values are once, few, many and, for expanded clones, a class.

j_call v_call clone_size d_call cdr3_nt cdr3_aa
TRBJ1-1 TRBV6-6 NA NA TGTGCCAGCAGTTACTCTCGAAATGGAGTAGGAGCTTTCTTT CASSYSRNGVGAFF
TRBJ2-5 TRBV15 many TRBD1 TGTGCCACCGGACAGGGGGTATGGGAGACCCAGTACTTC CATGQGVWETQYF
TRBJ1-1 TRBV19 NA NA TGTGCCAGTAGTATAGATCCTTGGAGGAACACTGAAGCTTTCTTT CASSIDPWRNTEAFF
TRBJ2-7 TRBV7-2 NA TRBD2 TGTGCCAGCAGCTTCGCGGGAGCCTCGGCGTACGAGCAGTACTTC CASSFAGASAYEQYF
TRBJ1-1 TRBV28 NA TRBD1 TGTGCCAGCAGTTTAGGACAGGGTCGGACTGAAGCTTTCTTT CASSLGQGRTEAFF
TRBJ1-1 TRBV7-9 few TRBD1 TGTGCCAGCAGCTCGGGACAGACGAACACTGAAGCTTTCTTT CASSSGQTNTEAFF
TRBJ2-1 TRBV4-3 NA TRBD1 TGCGCCAGCAGCCAAATACAGGGGGAGCAGTTCTTC CASSQIQGEQFF
TRBJ2-2 TRBV11-2 NA TRBD2 TGTGCCAGCAGCTTCGCGACTAGCGGGAAGAACGGGGAGCTGTTTTTT CASSFATSGKNGELFF
TRBJ1-1 TRBV6-6 few TRBD1 TGTGCCAGCAGTCCCCGGACAGGCCAGAGCACTGAAGCTTTCTTT CASSPRTGQSTEAFF
TRBJ2-3 TRBV9 NA TRBD2 TGTGCCAGCAGCGTTTACCTAGCGGGAGCGGGAGATACGCAGTATTTT CASSVYLAGAGDTQYF
TRBJ2-3 TRBV14 many NA TGTGCCAGCAGCCAAGAACTGACGGGGGCAGTTACGCAGTATTTT CASSQELTGAVTQYF
TRBJ1-6 TRBV2 many TRBD1 TGTGCCAGCAGTGACGGGACAGGTCGGTCACCCCTCCACTTT CASSDGTGRSPLHF
TRBJ2-2 TRBV5-6 NA NA TGTGCCAGCAGCTTGGTACGCAGGAACACCGGGGAGCTGTTTTTT CASSLVRRNTGELFF
TRBJ1-1 TRBV6-1 NA NA TGTGCCAGCAGTGTACCGGGGCGGAACACTGAAGCTTTCTTT CASSVPGRNTEAFF
TRBJ1-5 TRBV10-3 few NA TGTGCCATCAGTGGGGACCGCCTCCCCCAGCATTTT CAISGDRLPQHF
TRBJ2-3 TRBV5-1 few NA TGCGCCAGCAGCGATTTTACGGGGGGCTCAGATACGCAGTATTTT CASSDFTGGSDTQYF
TRBJ1-1 TRBV7-9 NA NA TGTGCCAGCAGCCCCATGGGGGGTCGGGCCACTGAAGCTTTCTTT CASSPMGGRATEAFF
TRBJ1-5 TRBV28 NA TRBD1 TGTGCCAGCAGTGCCACAGGGGCCGGGAATCAGCCCCAGCATTTT CASSATGAGNQPQHF
TRBJ2-3 TRBV29-1 NA NA TGCAGCGTTGCCGACAGGTCCAGCACAGATACGCAGTATTTT CSVADRSSTDTQYF
TRBJ1-4 TRBV5-1 few NA TGCGCCAGCAGCCCAGGGGCCGAGCCGAATGAAAAACTGTTTTTT CASSPGAEPNEKLFF
TRBJ1-5 TRBV2 NA NA TGTGCCAGCCATTCCGAGCGGGCGGTGGGTCAGCCCCAGCATTTT CASHSERAVGQPQHF
TRBJ2-7 TRBV15 few TRBD2 TGTGCCACCAGCGTTCACGCGGGAGAAGTATCCTACGAGCAGTACTTC CATSVHAGEVSYEQYF
TRBJ2-7 TRBV7-9 few NA TGTGCCAGCAGCTTAGTATCCGGGGCGGAGGATTACGAGCAGTACTTC CASSLVSGAEDYEQYF
TRBJ1-5 TRBV7-2 NA NA TGTGCCAGCAGCTTACTGGACAGATATCAGCCCCAGCATTTT CASSLLDRYQPQHF
TRBJ2-5 TRBV15 NA TRBD1 TGTGCCACCAGCAGAGATACCATCTCGGGACAGGGCAGGGAGACCCAGTACTTC CATSRDTISGQGRETQYF
TRBJ1-2 TRBV5-6 few NA TGTGCCAGCAGCTTCGATGGCAGGGACGGCTACACCTTC CASSFDGRDGYTF
TRBJ2-7 TRBV14 many NA TGTGCCAGCAGCCAAGATAGGGGTCTCGAGCAGTACTTC CASSQDRGLEQYF
TRBJ1-2 TRBV6-5 NA TRBD1 TGTGCCAGCAGGCTGGGACAGCAAGCTAACTATGGCTACACCTTC CASRLGQQANYGYTF
TRBJ1-2 TRBV5-6 few NA TGTGCCAGCTCCCACCCGGGGGCGGGGGGCTACACCTTC CASSHPGAGGYTF
TRBJ2-1 TRBV25-1 many TRBD1 TGTGCCAGCAGCGAACTGGGGACAGGGGGCTACAATGAGCAGTTCTTC CASSELGTGGYNEQFF
TRBJ2-5 TRBV20-1 few NA TGCAGTTTCAGATCGGGAGAGACCCAGTACTTC CSFRSGETQYF
TRBJ2-4 TRBV6-5 many NA TGTGCCAGCAGCCCCGGGACGGGAGACATTCAGTACTTC CASSPGTGDIQYF
TRBJ2-5 TRBV28 NA TRBD1 TGTGCCAGCAGTTTATTTGGTCCGGGACAGGGAGGGGAGACCCAGTACTTC CASSLFGPGQGGETQYF
TRBJ1-2 TRBV18 NA TRBD1 TGTGCCAGCTCACTCGACAGGGGCAAATATGGCTACACCTTC CASSLDRGKYGYTF
TRBJ2-1 TRBV5-1 NA TRBD1 TGCGCCAGCAGGTTGACAGGGACGGAGCACAATGAGCAGTTCTTC CASRLTGTEHNEQFF
TRBJ2-1 TRBV6-1 few NA TGTGCCAGCAGAAGAGGGGGGATCACCTACAATGAGCAGTTCTTC CASRRGGITYNEQFF
TRBJ2-5 TRBV9 few NA TGTGCCAGCAGCCCTGGGGGATATTCGGAGACCCAGTACTTC CASSPGGYSETQYF
TRBJ2-3 TRBV19 few TRBD2 TGTGCCAGTAGTACTCAAGCGGGAGCGACAGATACGCAGTATTTT CASSTQAGATDTQYF
TRBJ2-2 TRBV7-9 few NA TGTGCCAGCAGCTTGCACGCGAACACCGGGGAGCTGTTTTTT CASSLHANTGELFF
TRBJ1-1 TRBV27 NA NA TGTGCCAGCAGTTCCATTATAGGGAGAATGAACACTGAAGCTTTCTTT CASSSIIGRMNTEAFF
TRBJ1-2 TRBV7-8 NA TRBD1 TGTGCCAGCAGCTTAAAGGTGGGGACAGCTCTCCTTGGCTATGGCTACACCTTC CASSLKVGTALLGYGYTF
TRBJ1-6 TRBV18 few NA TGTGCCAGCTCACCACACGTAGACTCACCCCTCCACTTT CASSPHVDSPLHF
TRBJ1-2 TRBV2 many NA TGTGCCAGCAGTGATGACAGAGTCTATGGCTACACCTTC CASSDDRVYGYTF
TRBJ2-6 TRBV7-2 many NA TGTGCCAGCAGCTTGGGGCCTGGGGCCAACGTCCTGACTTTC CASSLGPGANVLTF
TRBJ2-3 TRBV2 NA NA TGTGCCAGCACCCGACCCCTAAGCACAGATACGCAGTATTTT CASTRPLSTDTQYF
TRBJ2-1 TRBV7-9 few TRBD1 TGTGCCAGCACCCCCCCCCGGGACAGGGGGCGTTATGAGCAGTTCTTC CASTPPRDRGRYEQFF
TRBJ1-5 TRBV6-6 few NA TGTGCCAGCAGCCTGTGGGGAGGAGAGCAGCCCCAGCATTTT CASSLWGGEQPQHF
TRBJ2-6 TRBV2 few NA TGTGCCAGCAGCTCTACGGGACTCCGCTCTGGGGCCAACGTCCTGACTTTC CASSSTGLRSGANVLTF
TRBJ2-2 TRBV15 NA NA TGTGCCACCAGCTCGAACAGTCCGCCCACCGGGGAGCTGTTTTTT CATSSNSPPTGELFF
TRBJ2-3 TRBV7-2 many TRBD1 TGTGCCAGCAGCTTGGACAGGCGCAAGGCAGATACGCAGTATTTT CASSLDRRKADTQYF
TRBJ1-2 TRBV12-2 NA NA TGTGCAAGTCGCTTATTCCGGGTTGAGGAGGACTATGGCTACACCTTC CASRLFRVEEDYGYTF
TRBJ1-1 TRBV7-6 few TRBD1 TGTGCCAGCAGAGGACAGGGCTACACTGAAGCTTTCTTT CASRGQGYTEAFF
TRBJ2-7 TRBV18 NA NA TGTGCCAGCTCACCAGGGGTAGGGGACGAGCAGTACTTC CASSPGVGDEQYF
TRBJ1-1 TRBV28 few NA TGTGCCAGCAGTTTATACTCGACTGGAGCTTTCTTT CASSLYSTGAFF
TRBJ1-2 TRBV28 NA NA TGTGCCAGCCTCTTCCCCGGAAAGTTATATGGCTACACCTTC CASLFPGKLYGYTF
TRBJ2-4 TRBV6-1 NA TRBD1 TGTGCCACCCATAGGGGGCTTGACAAAAACATTCAGTACTTC CATHRGLDKNIQYF
TRBJ2-5 TRBV5-1 NA TRBD1 TGCGCCAGCAGTCAACCGACAGGGGGTCTCCAAGAGACCCAGTACTTC CASSQPTGGLQETQYF